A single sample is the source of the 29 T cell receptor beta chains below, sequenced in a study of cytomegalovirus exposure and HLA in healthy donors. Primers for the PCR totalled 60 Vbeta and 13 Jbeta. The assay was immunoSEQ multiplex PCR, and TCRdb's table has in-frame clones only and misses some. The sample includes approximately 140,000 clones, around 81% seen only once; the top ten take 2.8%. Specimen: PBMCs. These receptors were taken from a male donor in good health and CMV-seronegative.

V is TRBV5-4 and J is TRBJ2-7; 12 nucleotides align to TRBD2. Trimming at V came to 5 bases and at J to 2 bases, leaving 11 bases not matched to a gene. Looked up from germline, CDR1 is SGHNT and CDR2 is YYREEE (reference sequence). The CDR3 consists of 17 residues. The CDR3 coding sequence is TGTGCCAGCAGTCTGTCTTCCGGACTAGCGGGAACCTACGAGCAGTACTTC. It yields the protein CASSLSSGLAGTYEQYF.

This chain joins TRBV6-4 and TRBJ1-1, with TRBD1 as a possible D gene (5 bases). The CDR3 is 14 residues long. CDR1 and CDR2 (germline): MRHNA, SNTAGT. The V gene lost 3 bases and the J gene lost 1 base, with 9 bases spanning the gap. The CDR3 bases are TGTGCCAGCAGTGAATCGGGGGGGAACACTGAAGCTTTCTTT. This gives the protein CASSESGGNTEAFF.

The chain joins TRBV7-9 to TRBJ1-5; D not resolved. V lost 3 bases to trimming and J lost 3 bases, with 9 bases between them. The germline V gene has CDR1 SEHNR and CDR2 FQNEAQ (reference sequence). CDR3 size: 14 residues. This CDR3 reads CASSFIGFNQPQHF. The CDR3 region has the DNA TGTGCCAGCAGCTTTATCGGGTTCAATCAGCCCCAGCATTTT.

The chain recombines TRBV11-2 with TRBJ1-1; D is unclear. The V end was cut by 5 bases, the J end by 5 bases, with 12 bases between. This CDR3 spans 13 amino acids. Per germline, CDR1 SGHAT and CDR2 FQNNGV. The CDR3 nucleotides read TGTGCCAGCAGCCTACAGTCGTGGACTGAAGCTTTCTTT. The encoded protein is CASSLQSWTEAFF.

This CDR3 reads CASNTGLNGYTF. In nucleotides, the CDR3 is TGTGCCAGCAATACAGGGTTAAATGGCTACACCTTC. The chain recombines TRBV2 with TRBJ1-2, with D possibly being TRBD1 (6 bases). V was pared by 7 bases and J by 6 bases, with 12 bases between. Per germline, CDR1 SNHLY and CDR2 FYNNEI. This CDR3 has 12 amino acids.

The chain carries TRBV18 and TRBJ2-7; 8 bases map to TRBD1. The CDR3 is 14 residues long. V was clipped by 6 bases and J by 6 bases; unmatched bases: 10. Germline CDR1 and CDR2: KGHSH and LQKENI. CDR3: CASSNIAQGGEQYF. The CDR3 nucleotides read TGTGCCAGCTCCAACATAGCACAGGGGGGCGAGCAGTACTTC.

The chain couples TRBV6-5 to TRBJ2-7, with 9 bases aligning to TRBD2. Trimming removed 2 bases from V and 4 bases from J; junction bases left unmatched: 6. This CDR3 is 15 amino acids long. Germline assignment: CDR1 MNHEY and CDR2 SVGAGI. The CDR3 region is CASSYSGGRMYEQYF. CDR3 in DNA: TGTGCCAGCAGTTACAGCGGGGGGCGAATGTACGAGCAGTACTTC.

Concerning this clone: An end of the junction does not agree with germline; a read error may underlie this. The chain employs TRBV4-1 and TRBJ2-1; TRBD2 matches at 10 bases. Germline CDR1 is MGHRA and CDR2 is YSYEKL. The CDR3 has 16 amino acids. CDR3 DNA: TGCGCCAGCAGTCCCCTCGGGACTAGCGCCTACTATGAGCAGTTCTTC. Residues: CASSPLGTSAYYEQFF.

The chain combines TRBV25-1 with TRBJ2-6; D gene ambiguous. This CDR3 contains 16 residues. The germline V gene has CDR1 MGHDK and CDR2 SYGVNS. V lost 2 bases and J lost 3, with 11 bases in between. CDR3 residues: CASSEGWLIGANVLTF. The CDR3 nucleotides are TGTGCCAGCAGTGAAGGCTGGTTGATTGGGGCCAACGTCCTGACTTTC.

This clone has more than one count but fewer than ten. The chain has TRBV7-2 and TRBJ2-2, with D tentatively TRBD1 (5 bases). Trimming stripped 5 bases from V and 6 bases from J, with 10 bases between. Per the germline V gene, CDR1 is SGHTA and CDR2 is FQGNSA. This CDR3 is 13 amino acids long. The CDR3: CASSEAGSGELFF. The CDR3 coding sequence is TGTGCCAGCAGCGAAGCAGGGTCCGGGGAGCTGTTTTTT.

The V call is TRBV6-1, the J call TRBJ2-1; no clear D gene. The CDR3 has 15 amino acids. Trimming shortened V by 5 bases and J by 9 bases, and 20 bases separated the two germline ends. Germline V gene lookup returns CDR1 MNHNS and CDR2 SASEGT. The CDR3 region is CASSNRRSGVSEQFF. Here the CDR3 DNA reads TGTGCCAGCAGTAACCGGCGGAGTGGAGTTAGTGAGCAGTTCTTC.

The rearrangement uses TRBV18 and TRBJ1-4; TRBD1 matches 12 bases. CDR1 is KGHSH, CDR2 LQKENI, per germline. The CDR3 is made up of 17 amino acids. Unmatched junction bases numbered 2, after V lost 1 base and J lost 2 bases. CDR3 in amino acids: CASSPRDRGLTNEKLFF. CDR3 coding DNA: TGTGCCAGCTCACCACGGGACAGGGGGCTTACTAATGAAAAACTGTTTTTT.

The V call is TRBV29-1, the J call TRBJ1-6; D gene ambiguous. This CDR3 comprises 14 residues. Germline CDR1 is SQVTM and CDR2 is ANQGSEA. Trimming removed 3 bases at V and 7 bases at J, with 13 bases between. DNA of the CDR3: TGCAGCGTTGAGCGGGCTCGCGGAAATTCACCCCTCCACTTT. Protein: CSVERARGNSPLHF.

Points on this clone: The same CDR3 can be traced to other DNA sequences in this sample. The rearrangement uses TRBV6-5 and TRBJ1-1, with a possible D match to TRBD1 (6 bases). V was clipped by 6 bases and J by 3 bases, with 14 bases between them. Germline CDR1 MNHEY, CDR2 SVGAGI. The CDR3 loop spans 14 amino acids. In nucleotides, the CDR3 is TGTGCCAGCAGACGACCCCCAGGGGACACTGAAGCTTTCTTT. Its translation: CASRRPPGDTEAFF.

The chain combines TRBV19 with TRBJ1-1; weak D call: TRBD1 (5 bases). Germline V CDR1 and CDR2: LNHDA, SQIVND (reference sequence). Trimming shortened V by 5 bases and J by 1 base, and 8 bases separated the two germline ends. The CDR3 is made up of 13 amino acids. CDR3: CASSHDRNTEAFF. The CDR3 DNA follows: TGTGCCAGTAGTCACGACAGGAACACTGAAGCTTTCTTT.

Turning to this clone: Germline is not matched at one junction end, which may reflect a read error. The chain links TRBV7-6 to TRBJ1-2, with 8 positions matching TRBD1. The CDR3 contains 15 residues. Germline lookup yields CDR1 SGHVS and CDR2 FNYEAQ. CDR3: CSSSLAQGQADGYTF. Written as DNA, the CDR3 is TGTTCCAGCAGCTTAGCGCAGGGACAGGCGGATGGCTACACCTTC.

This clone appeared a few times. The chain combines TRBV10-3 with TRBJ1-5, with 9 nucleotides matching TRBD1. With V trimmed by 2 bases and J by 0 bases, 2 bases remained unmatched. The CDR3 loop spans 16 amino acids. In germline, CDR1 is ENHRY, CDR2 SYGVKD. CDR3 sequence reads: CAISEGQGNSNQPQHF. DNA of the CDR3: TGTGCCATCAGTGAGGGACAGGGGAATAGCAATCAGCCCCAGCATTTT.

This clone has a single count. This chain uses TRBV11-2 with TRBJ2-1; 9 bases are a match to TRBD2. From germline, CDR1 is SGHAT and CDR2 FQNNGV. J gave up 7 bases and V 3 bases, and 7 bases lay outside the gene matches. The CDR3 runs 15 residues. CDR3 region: CASSFNSGSRNEQFF. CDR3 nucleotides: TGTGCCAGCAGCTTCAATAGCGGGAGTCGGAATGAGCAGTTCTTC.

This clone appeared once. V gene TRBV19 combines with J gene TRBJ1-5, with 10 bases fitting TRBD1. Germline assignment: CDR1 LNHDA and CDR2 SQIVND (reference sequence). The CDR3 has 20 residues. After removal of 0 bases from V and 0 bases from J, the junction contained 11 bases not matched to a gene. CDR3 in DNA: TGTGCCAGTAGTATAGATCCCGGACAGGGGGTAAGTTATAGCAATCAGCCCCAGCATTTT. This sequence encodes CASSIDPGQGVSYSNQPQHF.

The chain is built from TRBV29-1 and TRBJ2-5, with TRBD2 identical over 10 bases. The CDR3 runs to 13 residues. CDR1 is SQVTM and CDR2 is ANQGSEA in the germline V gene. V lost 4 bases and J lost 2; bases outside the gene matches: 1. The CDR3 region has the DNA TGCAGCGTTGCTAGCGGGGGACAAGAGACCCAGTACTTC. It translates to CSVASGGQETQYF.

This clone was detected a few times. CDR3 amino acids: CASSPGTRYEQYF. CDR3 bases: TGTGCCAGCTCACCCGGGACTCGTTACGAGCAGTACTTC. The gene calls are TRBV18 and TRBJ2-7; D possibly corresponds to TRBD2 (6 bases). Germline V gene data show CDR1 as KGHSH and CDR2 as LQKENI. CDR3 size: 13 residues. Trimming took off 3 bases at V and 4 bases at J, with 10 bases between the two ends.

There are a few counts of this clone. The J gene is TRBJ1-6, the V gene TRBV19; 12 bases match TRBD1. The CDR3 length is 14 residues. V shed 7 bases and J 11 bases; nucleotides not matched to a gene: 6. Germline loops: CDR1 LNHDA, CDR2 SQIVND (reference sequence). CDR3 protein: CASKGQGARAPLHF. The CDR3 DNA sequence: TGTGCCAGTAAGGGACAGGGGGCACGGGCACCCCTCCACTTT. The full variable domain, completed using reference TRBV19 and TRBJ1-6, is DGGITQSPKYLFRKEGQNVTLSCEQNLNHDAMYWYRQDPGQGLRLIYYSQIVNDFQKGDIAEGYSVSREKKESFPLTVTSAQKNPTAFYLCASKGQGARAPLHFGNGTRLTVT.

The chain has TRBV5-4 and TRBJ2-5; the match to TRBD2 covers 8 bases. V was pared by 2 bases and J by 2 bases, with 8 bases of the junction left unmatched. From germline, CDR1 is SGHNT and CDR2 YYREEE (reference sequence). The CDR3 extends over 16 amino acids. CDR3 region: CASSLKSGGRQETQYF. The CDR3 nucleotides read TGTGCCAGCAGCTTAAAATCGGGGGGGCGGCAAGAGACCCAGTACTTC.

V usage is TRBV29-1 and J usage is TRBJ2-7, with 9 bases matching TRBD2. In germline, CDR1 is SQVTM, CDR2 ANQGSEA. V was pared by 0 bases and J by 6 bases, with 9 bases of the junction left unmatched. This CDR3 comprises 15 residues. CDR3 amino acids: CSVEDPGLASPEQYF. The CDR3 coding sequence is TGCAGCGTTGAAGATCCGGGACTAGCTTCTCCCGAGCAGTACTTC.

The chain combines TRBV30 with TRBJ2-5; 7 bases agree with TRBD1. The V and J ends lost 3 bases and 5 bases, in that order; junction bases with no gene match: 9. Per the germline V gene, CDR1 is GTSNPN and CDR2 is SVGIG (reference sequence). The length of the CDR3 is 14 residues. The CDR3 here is CAWRTGSQQETQYF. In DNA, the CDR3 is TGTGCCTGGAGGACAGGGAGCCAGCAGGAGACCCAGTACTTC. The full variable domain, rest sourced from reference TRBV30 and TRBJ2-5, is SQTIHQWPATLVQPVGSPLSLECTVEGTSNPNLYWYRQAAGRGLQLLFYSVGIGQISSEVPQNLSASRPQDRQFILSSKKLLLSDSGFYLCAWRTGSQQETQYFGPGTRLLVL.

Written as DNA, the CDR3 is TGTGCCAGCGCGACAGGGGCTGGATCCGAGCAGTACTTC. Protein: CASATGAGSEQYF. The J gene is TRBJ2-5, the V gene TRBV9, with 8 bases matching TRBD1. The end of the DNA is better explained by TRBJ2-7, so the J call may be wrong. The germline V gene encodes CDR1 SGDLS and CDR2 YYNGEE. There are 13 residues in the CDR3.

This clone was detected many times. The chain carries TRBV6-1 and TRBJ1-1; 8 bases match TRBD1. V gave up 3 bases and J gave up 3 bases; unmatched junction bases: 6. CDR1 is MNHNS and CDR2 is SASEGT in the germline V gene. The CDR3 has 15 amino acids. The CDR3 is CASSERDRSHTEAFF. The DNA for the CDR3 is TGTGCCAGCAGTGAGAGGGACAGGAGCCACACTGAAGCTTTCTTT.

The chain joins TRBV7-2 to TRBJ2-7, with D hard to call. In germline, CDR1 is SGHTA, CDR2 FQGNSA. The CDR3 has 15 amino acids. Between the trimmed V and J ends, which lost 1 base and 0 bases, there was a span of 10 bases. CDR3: CASSLVAGLSYEQYF. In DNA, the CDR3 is TGTGCCAGCAGCTTAGTCGCAGGCCTCTCCTACGAGCAGTACTTC. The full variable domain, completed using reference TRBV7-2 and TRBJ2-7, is GAGVSQSPSNKVTEKGKDVELRCDPISGHTALYWYRQSLGQGLEFLIYFQGNSAPDKSGLPSDRFSAERTGGSVSTLTIQRTQQEDSAVYLCASSLVAGLSYEQYFGPGTRLTVT.

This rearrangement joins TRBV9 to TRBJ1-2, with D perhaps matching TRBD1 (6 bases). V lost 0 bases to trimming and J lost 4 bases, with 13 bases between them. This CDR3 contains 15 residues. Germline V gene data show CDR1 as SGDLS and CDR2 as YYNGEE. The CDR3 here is CASSVEWGQGYGYTF. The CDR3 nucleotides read TGTGCCAGCAGCGTAGAATGGGGGCAGGGCTATGGCTACACCTTC.